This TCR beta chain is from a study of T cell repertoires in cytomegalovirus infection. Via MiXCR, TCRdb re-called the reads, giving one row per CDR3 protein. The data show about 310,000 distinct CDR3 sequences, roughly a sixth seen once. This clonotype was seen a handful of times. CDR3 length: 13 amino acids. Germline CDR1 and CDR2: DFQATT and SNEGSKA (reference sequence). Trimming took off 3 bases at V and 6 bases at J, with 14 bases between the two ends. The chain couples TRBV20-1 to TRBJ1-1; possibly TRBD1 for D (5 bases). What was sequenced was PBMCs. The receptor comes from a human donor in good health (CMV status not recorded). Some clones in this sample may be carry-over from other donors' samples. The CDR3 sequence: CSARPGGSAEAFF. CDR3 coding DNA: TGCAGTGCTAGGCCCGGGGGATCTGCTGAAGCTTTCTTT.